The source of this TCR beta chain is a study of CD8+CD57+ T cells in acquired aplastic anemia. Turning to the study itself: Sorted CD4+ and CD8+ cell DNA averaged about 3 ug.

General study points: The study found no significant CD8+ Simpson's diversity difference between patients and controls. Some 28 CD8+ CDR3 sequences occurred in both the patients and the controls.

Genomic DNA, the template, was used for profiling of the TCR beta VDJ and CDR3. TCRdb independently ran MiXCR on the reads; one entry per CDR3 protein. The data contain fewer than 250,000 distinct CDR3 sequences, more than 45% of them singletons. Patients included in sequencing had previously demonstrated CD8+CD57+ cell expansion by flow cytometry. Every patient presented with severe acquired aplastic anemia. This clonotype was counted at least ten times. Antigen: not known. Sequencing used sorted CD4+, CD8+, or CD8+CD57+ T cells (not recorded which) from PBMCs. The sequence came from a human donor with aplastic anemia.

CDR3: CASSGLEVAKNIQYF. The DNA of the CDR3 is TGTGCCAGCAGCGGATTGGAGGTAGCCAAAAACATTCAGTACTTC. The V call is TRBV7-9, the J call TRBJ2-4; D might be TRBD2 (5 bases). This CDR3 is 15 amino acids long. The ends were cut back, 5 bases at V and 0 bases at J, with 11 bases in the middle. Germline V gives CDR1 SEHNR, CDR2 FQNEAQ (reference sequence).